The 21 T cell receptor beta chains reported below all come from one sample, sequenced in a study of cytomegalovirus exposure and HLA in healthy donors. Some clones are missing from TCRdb's copy, which holds only in-frame ones; the method was immunoSEQ multiplex PCR. Seen here are about 160,000 clones, 85% to 90% observed once, and the top ten hold around 5%. Sequenced input: PBMCs. These receptors were obtained from a woman in her 30s in good health and CMV-seronegative.

V is TRBV29-1 and J is TRBJ2-1; D call uncertain. V was shortened by 7 bases and J by 3 bases, with 10 bases between the two germline ends. CDR3 length equals 12 residues. Germline V gives CDR1 SQVTM, CDR2 ANQGSEA. CDR3 in amino acids: CSAIGGYNEQFF. For the CDR3, the DNA is TGCAGCGCTATAGGCGGCTACAATGAGCAGTTCTTC.

The chain is built from TRBV15 and TRBJ2-2; 11 nucleotides match TRBD2. J gave up 7 bases and V 4 bases, and 11 bases lay outside the gene matches. The germline CDR1 and CDR2 sequences are LNHNV and YYDKDF (reference sequence). The CDR3 contains 17 residues. The CDR3 nucleotides are TGTGCCACCAGCAAACTTTTTAGCGGGGGGGCCGTCGGGGAGCTGTTTTTT. The encoded protein is CATSKLFSGGAVGELFF.

The J gene is TRBJ1-1, the V gene TRBV6-4; D is unresolved. Germline V CDR1 and CDR2: MRHNA, SNTAGT. This CDR3 spans 14 amino acids. The V end lost 4 bases, the J end lost 4 bases, and 13 bases lay between the germline ends. In DNA, the CDR3 is TGTGCCAGCAGTGTCGACCCGCGGACCACTGAAGCTTTCTTT. Amino acid sequence: CASSVDPRTTEAFF.

The chain joins TRBV5-6 to TRBJ2-1; D is unresolved. The CDR3 is 13 residues long. The V end lost 2 bases, the J end lost 4 bases, and 7 bases lay between the germline ends. Germline CDR1 and CDR2: SGHDT and YYEEEE. The CDR3 loop is CASSFDIYNEQFF. The CDR3 DNA reads as TGTGCCAGCAGCTTTGACATATACAATGAGCAGTTCTTC.

This clone was detected a few times. Other DNA sequences in this sample translate to the same CDR3. The chain is built from TRBV7-2 and TRBJ1-5; D unclear. The CDR3 consists of 13 residues. Germline CDR1 SGHTA, CDR2 FQGNSA. V was cut by 5 bases and J by 2 bases, with 7 bases left in between. CDR3: CASSPSRNQPQHF. The CDR3 DNA follows: TGTGCCAGCAGCCCCTCGCGCAATCAGCCCCAGCATTTT.

This clone is a singleton in its sample. One end of the junction does not line up with germline, which may come from a read error. CDR3 nucleotides: TGCGCCAGCAGCTTGAAGGCTAGCGGGGGGGCCTCCCACAATGAGCAGTTCTTC. Amino acids: CASSLKASGGASHNEQFF. V and J are TRBV5-1 and TRBJ2-1; 12 bases line up with TRBD2. CDR3 length equals 18 residues. CDR1 is SGHRS, CDR2 YFSETQ, per germline.

This chain links TRBV7-3 with TRBJ1-1, with D maybe TRBD1 (5 bases). Looked up from germline, CDR1 is SGHTA and CDR2 is FQGTGA. V shed 5 bases and J shed 4 bases, with 17 bases lying between them. This CDR3 spans 15 amino acids. The CDR3 sequence: CASSTGTVGGTEAFF. The DNA for the CDR3 is TGTGCCAGCAGCACTGGGACCGTCGGTGGCACTGAAGCTTTCTTT.

The rearrangement uses TRBV7-2 and TRBJ1-1; D might be TRBD1 (5 bases). The V end was cut by 1 base, the J end by 3 bases, with 15 bases between. The CDR3 runs 16 residues. Looked up from germline, CDR1 is SGHTA and CDR2 is FQGNSA. The CDR3 loop reads CASSLDWDVSDTEAFF. As DNA, the CDR3 is TGTGCCAGCAGCTTAGATTGGGACGTATCTGACACTGAAGCTTTCTTT.

The V call is TRBV7-9, the J call TRBJ2-1, with D perhaps given as TRBD1 or TRBD2 (5 bases each). V lost 4 bases and J lost 2, with 12 bases in between. The CDR3 contains 15 residues. Germline CDR1 reads SEHNR; CDR2 reads FQNEAQ (reference sequence). The CDR3 spells CASSSDSRAYNEQFF. The CDR3 nucleotides are TGTGCCAGCAGCTCGGACTCCAGGGCCTACAATGAGCAGTTCTTC.

The J gene is TRBJ1-3, the V gene TRBV6-1; D gene ambiguous. The germline CDR1 and CDR2 sequences are MNHNS and SASEGT. V lost 7 bases and J lost 4, with 11 bases in between. This CDR3 spans 13 amino acids. The CDR3 nucleotides read TGTGCCAGCATTCGGACTGAAGGAAACACCATATATTTT. Amino acid sequence: CASIRTEGNTIYF.

The chain combines TRBV15 with TRBJ1-5; the D is unclear. CDR3 length equals 13 residues. V lost 3 bases to trimming and J lost 1 base, with 4 bases between them. Germline V gene sequence: CDR1 LNHNV, CDR2 YYDKDF (reference sequence). CDR3 protein: CATSRTSNQPQHF. CDR3 nucleotide sequence: TGTGCCACCAGCAGGACCAGCAATCAGCCCCAGCATTTT.

The rearrangement links TRBV30 to TRBJ2-3; TRBD2 aligns across 12 bases. CDR3 size: 14 residues. Germline V gives CDR1 GTSNPN, CDR2 SVGIG (reference sequence). The V and J ends lost 4 bases and 8 bases, in that order; junction bases with no gene match: 7. The CDR3 loop is CAWMALAGGGTQYF. The CDR3 DNA reads TGTGCCTGGATGGCTCTAGCGGGAGGGGGTACGCAGTATTTT. Looking up the rest from reference TRBV30 and TRBJ2-3 gives the full variable domain: SQTIHQWPATLVQPVGSPLSLECTVEGTSNPNLYWYRQAAGRGLQLLFYSVGIGQISSEVPQNLSASRPQDRQFILSSKKLLLSDSGFYLCAWMALAGGGTQYFGPGTRLTVL.

The V and J genes are TRBV4-3 and TRBJ2-3; no firm D call. V was pared by 1 base and J by 0 bases, with 11 bases between. This CDR3 has 16 amino acids. Germline CDR1 and CDR2: LGHNA and YSLEER. CDR3 coding DNA: TGCGCCAGCAGCCAAGTCGCAGGCGTCAGCACAGATACGCAGTATTTT. This encodes CASSQVAGVSTDTQYF.

In DNA, the CDR3 is TGCGCCAGCAGCTTCCAAGACAGGGGGAAGTTCTTC. This sequence encodes CASSFQDRGKFF. The rearrangement joins TRBV5-1 to TRBJ2-1; TRBD1 agrees at 9 bases. The V segment lost 2 bases and the J segment 14 bases; nucleotides outside the gene matches: 5. CDR3 length equals 12 residues. The germline gives CDR1 SGHRS, CDR2 YFSETQ.

This clone was detected only a few times. This sequence joins TRBV5-5 and TRBJ2-7; D uncertain. V dropped 3 bases and J dropped 3 bases, with 7 bases sitting between them. Per germline, CDR1 SGHKS and CDR2 YYEKEE (reference sequence). The CDR3 consists of 12 residues. CDR3 amino acids: CASSYNDYEQYF. The DNA of the CDR3 is TGTGCCAGCAGCTACAACGACTACGAGCAGTACTTC.

The chain uses TRBV9 and TRBJ2-3; D is unresolved. The V and J ends lost 2 bases and 0 bases respectively, with 7 bases between them. Germline loops: CDR1 SGDLS, CDR2 YYNGEE. The CDR3 runs to 14 residues. The DNA for the CDR3 is TGTGCCAGCAGCGTGAAAAGCAGCACAGATACGCAGTATTTT. Protein sequence: CASSVKSSTDTQYF.

The chain joins TRBV5-1 to TRBJ2-1; perhaps TRBD1 as D (6 bases). This CDR3 contains 17 residues. V lost 7 bases, J lost 8 bases, and 28 bases lay in between. Germline CDR1 reads SGHRS; CDR2 reads YFSETQ. In nucleotides, the CDR3 is TGCGCCAGCGGGGACACAACCACAACTGTCGGGCCCCATGAGCAGTTCTTC. Translation gives CASGDTTTTVGPHEQFF.

The J gene is TRBJ2-5, the V gene TRBV13, with TRBD2 as a possible D gene (6 bases). CDR3 size: 14 residues. Germline V gene lookup returns CDR1 PRHDT and CDR2 FYEKMQ (reference sequence). With 4 bases removed from V and 7 bases from J, the gap between germline ends came to 16 bases. CDR3 DNA sequence: TGTGCCAGCAGCTCCGCGAAAGCGGGTGGGACCCAGTACTTC. Translation: CASSSAKAGGTQYF.

J is TRBJ2-7 and V is TRBV2; maybe TRBD1 (5 bases). Trimming took off 6 bases at V and 2 bases at J, with 11 bases between the two ends. CDR1 and CDR2 from the germline V gene are SNHLY and FYNNEI. There are 13 residues in the CDR3. DNA of the CDR3: TGTGCCAGCAGCAAGACAGCCACCTACGAGCAGTACTTC. Translation: CASSKTATYEQYF.

The gene calls are TRBV10-3 and TRBJ2-2, with TRBD1 matching over 9 bases. The CDR3 is 17 residues long. Germline trimming cut 4 bases from V and 3 bases from J; bases unmatched to any gene: 9. The germline CDR1 and CDR2 sequences are ENHRY and SYGVKD. The CDR3 here is CAISGATGGADTGELFF. Written as DNA, the CDR3 is TGTGCCATCAGTGGCGCTACAGGGGGCGCGGACACCGGGGAGCTGTTTTTT.

The V gene is TRBV2, the J gene TRBJ1-6; D perhaps matches TRBD1 (5 bases). The V gene's germline CDR1 is SNHLY and CDR2 FYNNEI. CDR3 length equals 15 residues. The V end was cut by 6 bases, the J end by 0 bases, with 9 bases between. The CDR3 spells CASRVQGSYNSPLHF. The DNA of the CDR3 is TGTGCCAGCAGGGTCCAGGGCTCCTATAATTCACCCCTCCACTTT.